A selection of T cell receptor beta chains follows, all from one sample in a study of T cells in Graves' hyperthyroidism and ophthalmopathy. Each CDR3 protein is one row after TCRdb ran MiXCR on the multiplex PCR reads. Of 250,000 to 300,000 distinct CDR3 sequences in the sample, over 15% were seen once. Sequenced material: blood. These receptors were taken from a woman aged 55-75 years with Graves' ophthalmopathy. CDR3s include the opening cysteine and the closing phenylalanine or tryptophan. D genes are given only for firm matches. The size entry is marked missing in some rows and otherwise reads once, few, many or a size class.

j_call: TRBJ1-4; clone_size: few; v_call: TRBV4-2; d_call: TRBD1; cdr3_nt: TGTGCCAGCAGCGCTCAGGGGGCGCGTGAAAAACTGTTTTTT; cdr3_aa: CASSAQGAREKLFF
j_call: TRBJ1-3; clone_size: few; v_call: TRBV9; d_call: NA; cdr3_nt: TGTGCCAGCAGCGTAGATTTAGGGTCTGGAAACACCATATATTTT; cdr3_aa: CASSVDLGSGNTIYF
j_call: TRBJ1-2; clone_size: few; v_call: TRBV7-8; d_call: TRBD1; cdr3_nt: TGTGCCAGCAGCTCCGGGGGGGGGACAGGGGTGCTGGATGGCTACACCTTC; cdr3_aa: CASSSGGGTGVLDGYTF
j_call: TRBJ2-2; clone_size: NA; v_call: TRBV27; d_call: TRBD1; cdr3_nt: TGTGCCAGCAGTTCACGGACAGGGGTGGCCGGGGAGCTGTTTTTT; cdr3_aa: CASSSRTGVAGELFF
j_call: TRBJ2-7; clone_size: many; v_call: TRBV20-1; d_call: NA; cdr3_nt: TGCAGTGCTAGAGAAGAAGGTATATCATCAAACGGGCAGTACTTC; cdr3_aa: CSAREEGISSNGQYF
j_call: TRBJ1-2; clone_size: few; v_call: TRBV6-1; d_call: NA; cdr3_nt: TGTGCCAGCAGCCGAGGACAGTTTAACTATGGCTACACCTTC; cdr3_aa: CASSRGQFNYGYTF
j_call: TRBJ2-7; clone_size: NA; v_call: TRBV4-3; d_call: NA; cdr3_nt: TGCGCCAGCAGCCAAGATTGGGGGGGCTCATACGAGCAGTACTTC; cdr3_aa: CASSQDWGGSYEQYF
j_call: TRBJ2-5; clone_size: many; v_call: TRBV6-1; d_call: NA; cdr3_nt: TGTGCCAGCAGTGAAGTATACATCGAAGAGACCCAGTACTTC; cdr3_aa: CASSEVYIEETQYF
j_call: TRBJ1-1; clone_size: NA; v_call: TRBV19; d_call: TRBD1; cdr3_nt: TGTGCCAGTAGCCGACAGGGGATTGAGAGGAACACTGAAGCTTTCTTT; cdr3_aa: CASSRQGIERNTEAFF
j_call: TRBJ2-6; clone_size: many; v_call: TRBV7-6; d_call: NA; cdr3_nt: TGTGCCAGCAGCTTAGGCCAAGGACTCTCTGGGGCCAACGTCCTGACTTTC; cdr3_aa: CASSLGQGLSGANVLTF
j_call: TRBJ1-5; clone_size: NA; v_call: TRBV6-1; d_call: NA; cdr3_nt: TGTGCCAGCAGTACCTCAGGGACGGGAAATCAGCCCCAGCATTTT; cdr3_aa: CASSTSGTGNQPQHF
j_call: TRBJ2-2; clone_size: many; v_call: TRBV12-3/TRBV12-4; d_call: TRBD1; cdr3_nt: TGTGCCAGCAGTGACAGGGCCACCGGGGAGCTGTTTTTT; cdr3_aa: CASSDRATGELFF
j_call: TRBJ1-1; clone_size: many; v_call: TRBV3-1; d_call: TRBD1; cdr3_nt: TGTGCCAGCAGCCCGGGACAGGGAAAAGCTTTCTTT; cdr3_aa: CASSPGQGKAFF
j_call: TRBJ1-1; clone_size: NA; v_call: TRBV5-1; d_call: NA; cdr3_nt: TGCGCCAGCAGCTTGAATTTCGGGGGTTCGAGCACTGAAGCTTTCTTT; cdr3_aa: CASSLNFGGSSTEAFF
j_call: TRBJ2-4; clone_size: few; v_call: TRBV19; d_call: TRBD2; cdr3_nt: TGTGCCAGTAGTATACAAAGTAGCGGGGGACCCAAAAACATTCAGTACTTC; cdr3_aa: CASSIQSSGGPKNIQYF
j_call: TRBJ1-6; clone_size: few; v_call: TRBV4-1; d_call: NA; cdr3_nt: TGCGCCAGCAGCCACCGGGACACCCAAAGGGATTCACCCCTCCACTTT; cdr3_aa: CASSHRDTQRDSPLHF
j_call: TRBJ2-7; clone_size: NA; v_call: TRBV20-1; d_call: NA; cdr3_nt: TGCAGTGCTAGTCGGGTCGAGCAGTACTTC; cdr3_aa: CSASRVEQYF
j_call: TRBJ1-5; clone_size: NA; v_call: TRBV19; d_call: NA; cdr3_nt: TGTGCCAGTAGTCTCGCCACCCATAGCAATCAGCCCCAGCATTTT; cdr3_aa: CASSLATHSNQPQHF
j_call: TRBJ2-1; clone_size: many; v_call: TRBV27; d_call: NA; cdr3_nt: TGTGCCAGTGGATCCCCGAACAGGGTTGGAGACAATGAGCAGTTCTTC; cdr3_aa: CASGSPNRVGDNEQFF
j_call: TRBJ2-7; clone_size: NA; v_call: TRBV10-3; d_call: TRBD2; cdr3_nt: TGTGCCATCAGTGAGTCACTAGCGGCTTTATACGAGCAGTACTTC; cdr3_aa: CAISESLAALYEQYF
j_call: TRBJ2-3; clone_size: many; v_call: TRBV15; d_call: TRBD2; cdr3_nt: TGTGCCACCAGCTCGGGGGGGGTTGGCACAGATACGCAGTATTTT; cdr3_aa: CATSSGGVGTDTQYF
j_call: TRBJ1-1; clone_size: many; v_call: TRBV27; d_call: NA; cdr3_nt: TGTGCCAGCAGTTTCTTCTTTGGAAACACTGAAGCTTTCTTT; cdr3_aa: CASSFFFGNTEAFF
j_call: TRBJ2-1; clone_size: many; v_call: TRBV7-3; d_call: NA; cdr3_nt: TGTGCCAGCAGCTCACCCCCCAGGAATGAGCAGTTCTTC; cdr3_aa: CASSSPPRNEQFF
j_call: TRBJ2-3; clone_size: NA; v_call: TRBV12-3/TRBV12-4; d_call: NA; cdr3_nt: TGTGCCAGCAGTTTTATGAAGACCGGGGATAGCACAGATACGCAGTATTTT; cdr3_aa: CASSFMKTGDSTDTQYF
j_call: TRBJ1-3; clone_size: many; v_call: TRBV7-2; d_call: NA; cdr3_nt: TGTGCCAGCAGCTTATTTGGCTCTGGAAACACCATATATTTT; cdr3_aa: CASSLFGSGNTIYF
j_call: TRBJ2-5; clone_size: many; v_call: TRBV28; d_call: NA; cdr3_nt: TGTGCCAGCAGTTTAAACCCCGGCAGGGTAAGAGAGACCCAGTACTTC; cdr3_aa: CASSLNPGRVRETQYF
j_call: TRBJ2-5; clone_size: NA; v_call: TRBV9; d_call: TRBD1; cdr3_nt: TGTGCCAGCAGCCCCCCCCCGGGACAGGGGGCAGAGACCCAGTACTTC; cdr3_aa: CASSPPPGQGAETQYF
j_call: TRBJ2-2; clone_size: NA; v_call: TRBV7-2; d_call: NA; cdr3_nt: TGTGCCAGCAGCTCGCAGCCGAACACCGGGGAGCTGTTTTTT; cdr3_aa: CASSSQPNTGELFF
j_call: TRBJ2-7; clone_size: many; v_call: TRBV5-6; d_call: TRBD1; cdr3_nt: TGTGCCAGCAGCTCTCCCGGGACAGCCTACGAGCAGTACTTC; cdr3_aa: CASSSPGTAYEQYF
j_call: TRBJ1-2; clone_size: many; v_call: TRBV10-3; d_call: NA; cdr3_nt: TGTGCCATCAGTGTCGGTCGAGGGGACTATGGCTACACCTTC; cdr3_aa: CAISVGRGDYGYTF
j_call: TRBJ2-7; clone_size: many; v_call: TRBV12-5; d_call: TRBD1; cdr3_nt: TGTGCTAGTGGGGAGGACAGGGGTAGCACCTACGAGCAGTACTTC; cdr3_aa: CASGEDRGSTYEQYF
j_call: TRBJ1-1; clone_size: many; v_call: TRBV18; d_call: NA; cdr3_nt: TGTGCCAGCTCACCCCAGGGAGACATGAACACTGAAGCTTTCTTT; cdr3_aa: CASSPQGDMNTEAFF
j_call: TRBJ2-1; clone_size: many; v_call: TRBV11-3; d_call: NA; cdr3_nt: TGTGCCAGCAGCTTTCTGGGTCCGTCGACTGAGCAGTTCTTC; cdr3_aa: CASSFLGPSTEQFF
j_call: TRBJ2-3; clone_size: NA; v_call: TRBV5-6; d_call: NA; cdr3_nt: TGTGCCAGCAGCTTCGGGGGGCATGCAGATACGCAGTATTTT; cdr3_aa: CASSFGGHADTQYF
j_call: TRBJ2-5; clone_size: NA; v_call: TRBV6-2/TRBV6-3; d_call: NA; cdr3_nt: TGTGCCAGCAGTTACTCTCTAGGAAAGACCCAAGAGACCCAGTACTTC; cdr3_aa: CASSYSLGKTQETQYF
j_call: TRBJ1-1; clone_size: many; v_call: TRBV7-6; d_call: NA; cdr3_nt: TGTGCCAGCAGCTCTAACACCGGAATGAACACTGAAGCTTTCTTT; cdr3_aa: CASSSNTGMNTEAFF
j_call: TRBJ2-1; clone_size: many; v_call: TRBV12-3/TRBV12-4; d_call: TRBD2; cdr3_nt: TGTGCCAGCAGTTTGATTAGCGGGATGGGCAATGAGCAGTTCTTC; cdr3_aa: CASSLISGMGNEQFF
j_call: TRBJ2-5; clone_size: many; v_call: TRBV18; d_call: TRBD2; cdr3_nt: TGTGCCAGCTCACGGATGGGACTAGCGGAAGAGACCCAGTACTTC; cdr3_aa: CASSRMGLAEETQYF
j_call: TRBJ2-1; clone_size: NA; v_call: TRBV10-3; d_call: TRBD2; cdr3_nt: TGTGCCATCAGTGAGTGGACTAGCGGGAAAGGCTACAATGAGCAGTTCTTC; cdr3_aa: CAISEWTSGKGYNEQFF
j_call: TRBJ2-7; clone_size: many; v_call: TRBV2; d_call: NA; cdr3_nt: TGTGCCACCTCATGGCAGGACGCCTACGAGCAGTACTTC; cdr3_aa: CATSWQDAYEQYF
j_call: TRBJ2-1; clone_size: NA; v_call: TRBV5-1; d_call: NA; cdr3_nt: TGCGCCAGCAGCCAAGATTTATTCTATGAGCAGTTCTTC; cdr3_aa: CASSQDLFYEQFF
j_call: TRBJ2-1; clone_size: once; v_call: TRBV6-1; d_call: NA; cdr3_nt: TGTGCCAGCAGCAGGGGCGGAACTTACAATGAGCAGTTCTTC; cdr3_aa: CASSRGGTYNEQFF
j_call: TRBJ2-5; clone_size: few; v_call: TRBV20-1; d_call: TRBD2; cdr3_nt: TGCAGTGCCGCGACTAGCGGGGGGAGAGGGGAGACCCAGTACTTC; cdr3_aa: CSAATSGGRGETQYF
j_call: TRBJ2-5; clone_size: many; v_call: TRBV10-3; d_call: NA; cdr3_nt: TGTGCCATCAGTGAGTCGGAGCAGGGCTACCAAGAGACCCAGTACTTC; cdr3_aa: CAISESEQGYQETQYF
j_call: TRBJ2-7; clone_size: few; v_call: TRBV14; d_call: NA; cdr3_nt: TGTGCCAGCAGCCAAGTACAGGGCTTCTACGAGCAGTACTTC; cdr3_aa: CASSQVQGFYEQYF
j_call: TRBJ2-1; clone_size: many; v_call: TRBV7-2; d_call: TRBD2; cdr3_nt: TGTGCCAGCAGCTTTAGCGGGGGCTCCTACAATGAGCAGTTCTTC; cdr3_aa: CASSFSGGSYNEQFF
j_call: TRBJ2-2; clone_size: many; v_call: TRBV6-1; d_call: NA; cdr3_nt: TGTGCCACCAACAACAGGGCCGACACCGGGGAGCTGTTTTTT; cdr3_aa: CATNNRADTGELFF
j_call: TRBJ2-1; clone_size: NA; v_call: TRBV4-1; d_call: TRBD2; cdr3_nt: TGCGCCAGCAGTCGGCGGGCCGGGCTAGCGGGAGGGAGGGGCAATGAGCAGTTCTTC; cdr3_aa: CASSRRAGLAGGRGNEQFF
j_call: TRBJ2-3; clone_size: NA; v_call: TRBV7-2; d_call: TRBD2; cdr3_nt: TGTGCCAGCAGCCCGACTAGCGGGGTAGATACGCAGTATTTT; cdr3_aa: CASSPTSGVDTQYF
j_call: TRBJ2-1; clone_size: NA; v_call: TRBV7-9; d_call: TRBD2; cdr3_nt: TGTGCCAGCAGCTTGGGACTAGCGGAAAGCTCCTACAATGAGCAGTTCTTC; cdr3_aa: CASSLGLAESSYNEQFF
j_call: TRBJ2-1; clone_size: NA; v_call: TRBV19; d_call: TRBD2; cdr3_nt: TGTGCCAGTAGTATACCCGGGAGGGCTGATGAGCAGTTCTTC; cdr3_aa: CASSIPGRADEQFF
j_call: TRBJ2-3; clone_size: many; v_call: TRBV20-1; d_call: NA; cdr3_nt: TGCAGTGCCCGAACAGATACGCAGTATTTT; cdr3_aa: CSARTDTQYF
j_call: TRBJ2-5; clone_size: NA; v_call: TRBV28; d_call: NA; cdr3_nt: TGTGCCAGCAGCGCGCTAGCAAGGCCAAAAGAGACCCAGTACTTC; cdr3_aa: CASSALARPKETQYF
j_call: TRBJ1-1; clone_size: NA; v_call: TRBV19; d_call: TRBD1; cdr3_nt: TGTGCCAGTAGGGACCGACAGGGGAGGAAGGGTAACACTGAAGCTTTCTTT; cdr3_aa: CASRDRQGRKGNTEAFF